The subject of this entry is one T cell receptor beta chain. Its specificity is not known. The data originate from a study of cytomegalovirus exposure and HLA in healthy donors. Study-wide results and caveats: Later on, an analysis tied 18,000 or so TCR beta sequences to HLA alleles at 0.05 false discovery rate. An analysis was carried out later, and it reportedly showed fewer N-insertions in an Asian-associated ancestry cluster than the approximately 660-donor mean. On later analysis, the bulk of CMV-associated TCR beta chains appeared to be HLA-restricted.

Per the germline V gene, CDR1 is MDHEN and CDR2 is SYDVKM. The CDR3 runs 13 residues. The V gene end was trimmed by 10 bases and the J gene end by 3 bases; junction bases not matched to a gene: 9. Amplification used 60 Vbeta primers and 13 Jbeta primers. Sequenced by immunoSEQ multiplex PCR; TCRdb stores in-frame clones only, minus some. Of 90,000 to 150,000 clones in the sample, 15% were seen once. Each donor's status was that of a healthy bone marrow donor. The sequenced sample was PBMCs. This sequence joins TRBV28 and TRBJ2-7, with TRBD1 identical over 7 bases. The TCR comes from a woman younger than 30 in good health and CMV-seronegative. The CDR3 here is CATLGTDIYEQYF. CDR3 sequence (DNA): TGTGCCACCCTGGGGACAGATATCTACGAGCAGTACTTC.